One and the same sample provided the 28 T cell receptor beta chains below, sequenced in a study of control samples from healthy donors and cancer patients. The repertoire was sequenced with immunoSEQ multiplex PCR; TCRdb's copy has only in-frame clones and lacks some. The sample yields 80,000 to 100,000 clones, 79% seen once. Sample: blood. The origin of the receptors is a woman aged 25 to 45 in good health.

The CDR3 DNA reads as TGTGCCAGCAGTGACGGACTAGGAAACGAGCAGTACTTC. Amino acids: CASSDGLGNEQYF. The gene calls are TRBV2 and TRBJ2-7, with 7 bases lining up with TRBD2. Germline-derived CDR1 and CDR2 are SNHLY and FYNNEI. This CDR3 is built from 13 residues. The V gene end was trimmed by 3 bases and the J gene end by 5 bases; junction bases not matched to a gene: 4.

V is TRBV29-1 and J is TRBJ2-2; 7 nucleotides agree with TRBD1. CDR1 is SQVTM and CDR2 is ANQGSEA in the germline V gene. The CDR3 runs to 13 residues. The ends lost 8 bases at V and 4 bases at J; junction bases unmatched: 7. Written as DNA, the CDR3 is TGCAGCCCTACAGGGGCAGGCACCGGGGAGCTGTTTTTT. Translated, it gives CSPTGAGTGELFF.

This clone has a single count. The chain carries TRBV4-2 and TRBJ2-2, with 10 positions matching TRBD2. The CDR3 has 17 amino acids. The V segment lost 4 bases and the J segment 5 bases; nucleotides outside the gene matches: 10. In germline, CDR1 is LGHNA, CDR2 YNFKEQ. CDR3 sequence: CASSLQPRTSGTGELFF. For the CDR3, the DNA is TGTGCCAGCAGCCTCCAACCTAGGACTAGCGGTACCGGGGAGCTGTTTTTT.

The V gene is TRBV2, the J gene TRBJ1-2, with 9 positions matching TRBD1. Germline-derived CDR1 and CDR2 are SNHLY and FYNNEI. V lost 5 bases, J lost 1 base, and 2 bases stayed unmatched. The CDR3 is 14 amino acids. The CDR3, as DNA: TGTGCCAGCAGTCCGGGACAGGGTAACTATGGCTACACCTTC. Translation: CASSPGQGNYGYTF.

V and J are TRBV2 and TRBJ2-4; 7 bases are shared with TRBD1. The V gene's germline CDR1 is SNHLY and CDR2 FYNNEI. V lost 1 base and J lost 8; bases outside the gene matches: 5. CDR3 length: 14 residues. The CDR3 sequence is CASSEGDRADIQYF. Written as DNA, the CDR3 is TGTGCCAGCAGTGAAGGTGACAGGGCCGACATTCAGTACTTC. Complete variable domain (other parts from reference TRBV2 and TRBJ2-4): EPEVTQTPSHQVTQMGQEVILRCVPISNHLYFYWYRQILGQKVEFLVSFYNNEISEKSEIFDDQFSVERPDGSNFTLKIRSTKLEDSAMYFCASSEGDRADIQYFGAGTRLSVL.

The J gene is TRBJ2-3, the V gene TRBV9; 7 positions match TRBD2. The V gene end was trimmed by 0 bases and the J gene end by 2 bases; junction bases not matched to a gene: 3. Germline-derived CDR1 and CDR2 are SGDLS and YYNGEE. This CDR3 has 15 amino acids. CDR3 coding DNA: TGTGCCAGCAGCGTAGGCGGGGGAATCACAGATACGCAGTATTTT. It codes for CASSVGGGITDTQYF.

The chain joins TRBV10-1 to TRBJ1-4, with TRBD1 matching 7 bases. With V trimmed by 7 bases and J by 7 bases, 6 bases remained unmatched. CDR3 size: 13 residues. The germline V gene encodes CDR1 WNHNN and CDR2 SYGVQD (reference sequence). CDR3 in amino acids: CASNRGLGEKLFF. In nucleotides, the CDR3 is TGCGCCAGCAACAGGGGACTCGGTGAAAAACTGTTTTTT.

The chain links TRBV5-6 to TRBJ2-1; no clear D. The V gene lost 0 bases and the J gene lost 0 bases, with 7 bases spanning the gap. Germline V gene lookup returns CDR1 SGHDT and CDR2 YYEEEE. This CDR3 comprises 15 residues. The CDR3 nucleotides read TGTGCCAGCAGCTTGGGACTTAACTCCTACAATGAGCAGTTCTTC. It specifies CASSLGLNSYNEQFF.

This chain connects TRBV9 to TRBJ2-3, with D tentatively TRBD1 (6 bases). This CDR3 has 14 residues. The V and J ends lost 0 bases and 1 base respectively, with 6 bases between them. Per the germline V gene, CDR1 is SGDLS and CDR2 is YYNGEE. This chain's CDR3 is CASSVGGRTDTQYF. The DNA for the CDR3 is TGTGCCAGCAGCGTAGGGGGGCGCACAGATACGCAGTATTTT.

The V gene is TRBV5-4, the J gene TRBJ1-4; D ambiguous. The CDR3 is 14 residues long. Trimming removed 5 bases at V and 0 bases at J, with 8 bases between. Germline CDR1 is SGHNT and CDR2 is YYREEE (reference sequence). The CDR3 protein is CASSPKATNEKLFF. As DNA, the CDR3 is TGTGCCAGCAGTCCGAAGGCAACTAATGAAAAACTGTTTTTT.

The chain uses TRBV29-1 and TRBJ2-2; 7 bases match TRBD1. The CDR3 has 15 residues. Looked up from germline, CDR1 is SQVTM and CDR2 is ANQGSEA. Germline trimming cut 8 bases from V and 3 bases from J; bases unmatched to any gene: 12. The CDR3 DNA follows: TGCAGCTTCTTATTCGGGGACAGCCACACCGGGGAGCTGTTTTTT. This codes for CSFLFGDSHTGELFF.

The chain employs TRBV7-2 and TRBJ2-1; perhaps D is TRBD1 or TRBD2 (6 bases each). The germline CDR1 and CDR2 sequences are SGHTA and FQGNSA. With 2 bases removed from V and 9 bases from J, the gap between germline ends came to 11 bases. The CDR3 is 13 residues long. The CDR3 sequence is CASSLSGDTEQFF. The CDR3 DNA is TGTGCCAGCAGCTTATCGGGGGACACTGAGCAGTTCTTC.

The chain links TRBV7-9 to TRBJ2-7, with 7 nucleotides matching TRBD1. Germline CDR1 SEHNR, CDR2 FQNEAQ (reference sequence). This CDR3 contains 17 residues. V trimming: 5 bases; J trimming: 0 bases; junction bases outside the gene matches: 13. The DNA of the CDR3 is TGTGCCAGCAGCGACCTCAACAGGGGTTCTAGCTCCTACGAGCAGTACTTC. Protein product: CASSDLNRGSSSYEQYF.

The chain is built from TRBV6-6 and TRBJ1-4; D gene unclear. Looked up from germline, CDR1 is MNHNY and CDR2 is SVGAGI (reference sequence). Trimming removed 6 bases from V and 5 bases from J, with 10 bases in between. This CDR3 is built from 13 residues. The CDR3 sequence: CASSQNENEKLFF. CDR3 nucleotides: TGTGCCAGCAGCCAGAATGAAAATGAAAAACTGTTTTTT.

The genes are TRBV4-2 and TRBJ1-6; TRBD1 matches at 8 bases. Looked up from germline, CDR1 is LGHNA and CDR2 is YNFKEQ. The CDR3 is 15 amino acids. With V trimmed by 4 bases and J by 9 bases, 8 bases remained unmatched. The CDR3 DNA is TGTGCCAGCAGCCGAGAAGGACAGGGCGGTTCACCCCTCCACTTT. It translates to CASSREGQGGSPLHF.

This clone was observed a handful of times. The J gene is TRBJ1-5, the V gene TRBV18; D gene unclear. The CDR3 spans 13 residues. CDR1 is KGHSH, CDR2 LQKENI, per germline. V lost 5 bases to trimming and J lost 4 bases, with 9 bases between them. CDR3 nucleotides: TGTGCCAGCTCAAAGACGGGGAATCAGCCCCAGCATTTT. This codes for CASSKTGNQPQHF.

J is TRBJ2-5 and V is TRBV3-1 (or the pseudogene TRBV3-2); D remains ambiguous. Trimming cost V 6 bases and J 5 bases, with 10 bases left between them. The CDR3 contains 12 residues. Germline V gene sequence: CDR1 LGHDT, CDR2 YNNKEL (reference sequence). CDR3 DNA: TGTGCCAGCAGAGAGGACGGGGAGACCCAGTACTTC. It yields the protein CASREDGETQYF.

The rearrangement joins TRBV7-8 to TRBJ2-7; 8 bases agree with TRBD2. CDR1 is SGHVS, CDR2 FQNEAQ, per germline. CDR3 length: 14 residues. V was clipped by 2 bases and J by 0 bases; unmatched bases: 0. CDR3 residues: CASSLSGSSYEQYF. CDR3 sequence (DNA): TGTGCCAGCAGCTTAAGCGGGAGCTCCTACGAGCAGTACTTC.

This clone appeared a few times. The genes are TRBV18 and TRBJ2-7; D remains ambiguous. CDR1 is KGHSH and CDR2 is LQKENI in the germline V gene. The CDR3 runs 14 residues. V was cut by 0 bases and J by 3 bases, with 9 bases left in between. CDR3 residues: CASSPPRSLYEQYF. CDR3 nucleotide sequence: TGTGCCAGCTCACCACCCAGGAGCCTCTACGAGCAGTACTTC.

The rearrangement joins TRBV6-2 or TRBV6-3 to TRBJ2-3; 12 bases fit TRBD2. The CDR3 is made up of 15 amino acids. The ends lost 4 bases at V and 4 bases at J; junction bases unmatched: 3. Germline CDR1 is MNHEY and CDR2 is SVGEGT. The CDR3 DNA is TGTGCCAGCAGTTTTGGACTAGCGGGGCCAGATACGCAGTATTTT. This sequence encodes CASSFGLAGPDTQYF.

Notes on this clone: The sample contains more than one DNA sequence encoding this CDR3. The V gene is TRBV19, the J gene TRBJ2-6; D uncertain. The CDR3 contains 15 residues. Trimming removed 3 bases from V and 0 bases from J, with 6 bases in between. Germline assignment: CDR1 LNHDA and CDR2 SQIVND (reference sequence). The CDR3, as DNA: TGTGCCAGTAGTATTCCCGGCTCTGGGGCCAACGTCCTGACTTTC. This sequence encodes CASSIPGSGANVLTF.

The gene calls are TRBV12-5 and TRBJ1-5; 7 bases are shared with TRBD1. Trimming at V came to 4 bases and at J to 0 bases, leaving 18 bases not matched to a gene. The V gene's germline CDR1 is LGHNT and CDR2 FRNRAP. The CDR3 has 20 amino acids. CDR3 loop: CASGWTGLFTDGYSNQPQHF. CDR3 bases: TGTGCTAGTGGTTGGACAGGACTCTTTACCGACGGATATAGCAATCAGCCCCAGCATTTT.

CDR3 sequence: CASRIDPSASGSGANVLTF. CDR3 sequence (DNA): TGTGCCAGCAGGATAGATCCTTCAGCCTCGGGGTCTGGGGCCAACGTCCTGACTTTC. V is TRBV9 and J is TRBJ2-6; weak D call: TRBD2 (5 bases). Per germline, CDR1 SGDLS and CDR2 YYNGEE. Trimming shortened V by 5 bases and J by 1 base, and 22 bases separated the two germline ends. This CDR3 is 19 amino acids long.

The V call is TRBV2, the J call TRBJ2-7, with a tentative D call TRBD2 (5 bases). V shed 2 bases and J shed 11 bases, with 10 bases lying between them. Germline assignment: CDR1 SNHLY and CDR2 FYNNEI. CDR3 size: 11 residues. The DNA of the CDR3 is TGTGCCAGCAGTGAACGCCTGGAGGAGTACTTC. Protein product: CASSERLEEYF.

This clone was detected only once. This sequence joins TRBV7-2 and TRBJ2-1; D could derive from TRBD1 or TRBD2 (5 bases each). The germline V and J ends were trimmed by 5 bases and 13 bases, with 12 bases remaining between them. This CDR3 has 11 amino acids. CDR1 is SGHTA and CDR2 is FQGNSA in the germline V gene. The CDR3 protein is CASSPSGTQFF. As DNA, the CDR3 is TGTGCCAGCAGCCCTTCCGGGACCCAGTTCTTC.

This chain links TRBV29-1 with TRBJ2-3; 7 bases line up with TRBD1. V lost 1 base to trimming and J lost 1 base; unmatched junction nucleotides: 5. The V gene's germline CDR1 is SQVTM and CDR2 ANQGSEA. The CDR3 contains 15 residues. The CDR3 region is CSVEARDRGTDTQYF. The CDR3 region has the DNA TGCAGCGTTGAAGCCCGGGACAGAGGCACAGATACGCAGTATTTT.

The chain combines TRBV5-1 with TRBJ1-1; D is unclear. V shed 7 bases and J shed 1 base, with 14 bases lying between them. The CDR3 totals 14 residues. Germline V CDR1 and CDR2: SGHRS, YFSETQ. CDR3 DNA sequence: TGCGCCAGCCGCTCGGTTACAGAGAACACTGAAGCTTTCTTT. Its translation is CASRSVTENTEAFF. Supplemented by reference TRBV5-1 and TRBJ1-1, the full variable domain reads KAGVTQTPRYLIKTRGQQVTLSCSPISGHRSVSWYQQTPGQGLQFLFEYFSETQRNKGNFPGRFSGRQFSNSRSEMNVSTLELGDSALYLCASRSVTENTEAFFGQGTRLTVV.

The CDR3 nucleotides read TGTGCCAGTAGTATCTGGGCGGCTAGCAATCAGCCCCAGCATTTT. Protein product: CASSIWAASNQPQHF. The chain links TRBV19 to TRBJ1-5; D gene ambiguous. Germline loops: CDR1 LNHDA, CDR2 SQIVND (reference sequence). This CDR3 is built from 15 residues. Trimming removed 3 bases from V and 0 bases from J, with 9 bases in between.